This T cell receptor (beta chain) was sequenced in a study of control samples from healthy donors and cancer patients. TCRdb keeps only in-frame clones here, not all; method: immunoSEQ multiplex PCR. Among about 110,000 clones listed, about 80% were seen once. The germline CDR1 and CDR2 sequences are MRHNA and SNTAGT. CDR3 length: 15 amino acids. V shed 7 bases and J shed 8 bases, with 23 bases lying between them. This receptor was identified in a young man in good health. The chain carries TRBV6-4 and TRBJ1-1; D uncertain. The sample comprised blood. In DNA form, the CDR3 reads TGTGCCAGCACCCCCAGTCTTCCGGGCAGTCCCGAAGCTTTCTTT. Its translation is CASTPSLPGSPEAFF.